This TCR beta chain was sequenced during a study of shared clonotypes between healthy human individuals (dated by TCRdb to about 2020). A note on the overall study: The cohort included a few men and a couple of women between 18 and 49 years of age. Per donor, three plates each were used for CD4 naive and CD4 memory, two for CD8 naive, and one for CD8 memory. To estimate repertoire size and how much clonotype sharing occurs between individuals, the study deeply sequenced the blood TCR repertoires of five healthy adults. Different laboratories and diverse techniques were used to prepare libraries and sequence TCR repertoires, to increase sequencing depth and limit assay-specific biases. Each donor's leukapheresis produced roughly between about 0.9 and 9.5 billion PBMCs. Overall study outcomes, separate from this receptor: Pairwise subsampling indicated that sequencing depth was expected to affect the degree of clonotype sharing among donors. Incomplete sequencing was indicated by rarefaction of sorted-subset datasets, despite the large sequencing depth. Estimated clonotype richness was generally larger for naive than for memory subsets. When a handful of donors were compared, the shared fraction of clonotypes was about 5% for naive CD4, about 4% for naive CD8, about 2.5% for memory CD4, and around 0.4% for memory CD8. Clonotypes shared by all four sorted-subset donors showed higher generation probabilities than non-shared clonotypes. Sampling was restricted to blood, and TCR repertoires in tissue are likely to differ from TCR repertoires in blood. The genetic and exposure-history diversity represented was limited by the small number of donors.

Using the deep immunoSEQ assay, multiplex PCR amplified TCR CDR3 regions from genomic DNA. Extracted genomic DNA from each cell subset was spread evenly across all wells of several immunoSEQ 96-well plates, with each plate serving as a replicate. For sorted subsets, each replicate PCR was loaded with roughly 190 ng genomic DNA, equivalent to approximately 33,000 T cell genomes. Purified libraries were measured with a Qubit 3.0 fluorometer, size-checked on a Bioanalyzer 2100, and measured again with the KAPA Library Quantification kit. Each immunoSEQ 96-well plate was sequenced on its own single-read 150-cycle Illumina NextSeq 550 flow cell. The study's processing was this. Because the immunoSEQ output held only junctional sequences and lacked quality scores, the filtering could not match the filtering applied to full-length reads. To assign V/J genes and CDR3, sequences were annotated using PyIR, a Python wrapper for IgBLAST v1.9, with IMGT germline references. Any read was removed if the V/J assignment was weak (E-value above 1e-6), the CDR3 was missing, or the read contained stop codons, out-of-frame junctions, or ambiguous translated residues. A V3J clonotype was defined by an identical inferred V gene, J gene, and CDR3 amino acid sequence. To compute the percentage overlap between repertoires, the number of shared unique clonotypes was divided by the size of the smaller repertoire. Three approaches were used to assess repertoire richness: RTK rarefaction, the Chao1 estimator, and Recon v2.1 estimates of unobserved clonotypes. Generation probabilities were computed with OLGA for all TCRbeta clonotypes obtained by the gDNA method from a few donors. TCRdb re-hosts the immuneACCESS table, in-frame sequences only. Its copies lack some clones; in the studies checked, an unresolved V gene accounts for under half of them, and the cause for the rest is not known. The V and J calls and clone size were taken over from that table, and D and trimming were inferred from the DNA. This sample is represented by 2 million to 2.5 million clones; 92% of them were singletons. The ten largest clones take up approximately 0.41% of the sample.

Donors were healthy HIV-negative adults with no recently reported acute infections or vaccinations. Every donor was a Caucasian adult living in Nashville, Tennessee, USA. CD4+ T cells were enriched by magnetic negative selection; naive cells were then positively selected on CD45RA, and the negative fraction formed the memory subset. Blood was collected by leukapheresis, and PBMCs were isolated by Ficoll-Histopaque density gradient centrifugation and then cryopreserved in liquid nitrogen vapor phase. Analytical flow cytometry was used to check the purity and quantity of every magnetically sorted T cell population. Each sorted fraction had its genomic DNA isolated and then quantified by UV absorbance on a Nanodrop 2000c. Regarding this clone: Its antigen remains unidentified. One base away there is no much larger clone; base qualities are not given.

Sequencing used naive CD4+ T cells from PBMCs. The cell subset or site label corresponds to: CD45RA+ positively selected. The sequence was collected from a man younger than 30 in good health. Some clones in this sample may be carry-over from other donors' samples.

The sequenced DNA is TGTGCCAGCTCGCCCACTACAGGGCGAGGAACCGGGGAGCTGTTTTTT. Translated, this is CASSPTTGRGTGELFF. The chain is encoded by TRBV18 joined to TRBJ2-2; TRBD1 might be the D gene, on 6 matching bases. The CDR3 goes from the cysteine to the phenylalanine over 16 residues. The retained sequence is limited to the CDR3, 48 bases, with the frame set at the first base. V loses 6 bases of germline sequence and J loses 5 bases, and the interval between the two ends is 19 bases. From the germline V gene, CDR1 is KGHSH and CDR2 is LQKENI.